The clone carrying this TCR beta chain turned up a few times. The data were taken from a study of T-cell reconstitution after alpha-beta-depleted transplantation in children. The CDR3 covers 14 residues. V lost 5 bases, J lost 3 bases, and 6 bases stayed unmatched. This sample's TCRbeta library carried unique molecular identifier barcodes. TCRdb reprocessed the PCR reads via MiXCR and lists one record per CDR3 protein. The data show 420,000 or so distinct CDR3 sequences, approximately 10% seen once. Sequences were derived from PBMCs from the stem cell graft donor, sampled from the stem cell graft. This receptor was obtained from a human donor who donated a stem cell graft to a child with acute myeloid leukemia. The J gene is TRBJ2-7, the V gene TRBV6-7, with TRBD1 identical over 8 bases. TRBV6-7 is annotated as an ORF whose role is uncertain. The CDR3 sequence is CASSPLQGVYEQYF. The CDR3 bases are TGTGCCAGCAGTCCACTACAGGGGGTCTACGAGCAGTACTTC.